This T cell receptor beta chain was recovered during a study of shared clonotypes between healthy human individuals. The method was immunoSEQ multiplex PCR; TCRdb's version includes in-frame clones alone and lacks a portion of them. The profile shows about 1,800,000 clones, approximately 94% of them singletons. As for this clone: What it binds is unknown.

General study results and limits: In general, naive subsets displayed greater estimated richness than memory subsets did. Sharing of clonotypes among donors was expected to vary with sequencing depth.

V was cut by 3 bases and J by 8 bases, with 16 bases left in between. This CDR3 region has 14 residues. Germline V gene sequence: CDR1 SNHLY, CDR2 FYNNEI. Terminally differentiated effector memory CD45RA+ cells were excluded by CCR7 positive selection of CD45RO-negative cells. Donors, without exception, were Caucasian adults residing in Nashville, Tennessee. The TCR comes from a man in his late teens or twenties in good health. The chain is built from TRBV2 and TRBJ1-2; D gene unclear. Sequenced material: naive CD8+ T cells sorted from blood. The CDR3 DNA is TGTGCCAGCAGTGAGAGACGGCAGGTGCAAGGCTACACCTTC. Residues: CASSERRQVQGYTF.